This TCR beta chain is drawn from a study of pediatric ulcerative colitis. Findings of the study overall: Some T cells in rectal biopsies may come from blood, especially with overt colitis. A couple of rectal clonotypes were found only in ulcerative colitis patients, all of them.

The rectum was sampled with one to two pinch biopsies at colonoscopy. As regards this clone: Its antigen remains unknown.

J was trimmed by 2 bases and V by 5 bases; bases with no gene match: 10. CDR3 length: 16 amino acids. The germline CDR1 and CDR2 sequences are MNHEY and SMNVEV (reference sequence). Profiling relied on immunoSEQ multiplex PCR, and the TCRdb table lists in-frame clones only, not all of them. Of over 10,000 clones detected, 75% to 80% appear once; the ten largest clones hold 4% to 5%. This chain connects TRBV27 to TRBJ2-7; TRBD1 matches 9 bases. The sequence was obtained from a boy between 10 and 17 years old who was a control in a study of pediatric ulcerative colitis. Sequencing used gut tissue. The CDR3 nucleotides read TGTGCCAGCAGTCCTACCCGAGGGACAGGGACCTACGAGCAGTACTTC. Residues: CASSPTRGTGTYEQYF.